This is a list of T cell receptor beta chains from one sample in a study of CD8 T cells in ankylosing spondylitis. Via MiXCR, TCRdb re-called the 5' RACE reads, giving one row per CDR3 protein. The sample includes around 490,000 distinct CDR3 sequences, about 5% of them seen just once. The sequenced sample was blood, either unsorted or a sorted T cell fraction (not recorded which). The receptors shown here come from a male donor with ankylosing spondylitis. Each CDR3 is given without its conserved first and last residue.

j_call	v_call	cdr3_aa
TRBJ1-1	TRBV7-2	ASSLLRRGPGTEAF
TRBJ1-1	TRBV4-3	ASSQEYRLLGAKAEAF
TRBJ2-1	TRBV6-1	ASSGARGADEQF
TRBJ2-1	TRBV2	ASRRGQGHEQF
TRBJ1-2	TRBV7-9	ASSFPPGRGGHGYT
TRBJ2-1	TRBV29-1	SVVLLNEQF
TRBJ1-1	TRBV5-1	ASSLQGEGTEAF
TRBJ2-7	TRBV5-1	ASSLFSQGPYEQY
TRBJ2-1	TRBV7-2	ASTNGPSSYNEQF
TRBJ2-7	TRBV7-9	ASSLFRTQGIYEQY
TRBJ2-1	TRBV5-1	ASSFDGLALHEQF
TRBJ1-2	TRBV29-1	SVARTTRNGYT
TRBJ1-4	TRBV28	ASTHRTLWEKLF
TRBJ2-7	TRBV7-9	ASSARLAGRYEQY
TRBJ1-2	TRBV29-1	SVESAGYT
TRBJ2-7	TRBV27	ASSLSFGFAEQY
TRBJ2-5	TRBV15	ATSRPDGDQETQY
TRBJ1-2	TRBV5-1	ASSIYLDREDGYT
TRBJ1-6	TRBV4-3	ASSQAWAGERSPLH
TRBJ1-2	TRBV7-9	ASSLVAFYGYT
TRBJ2-3	TRBV7-9	ASRSRTSGSSDTQY
TRBJ2-7	TRBV5-1	ASSFGSRNEQY
TRBJ2-7	TRBV20-1	SASLLAGAPYEQY
TRBJ2-1	TRBV4-1	ASSRLSATSGSNEQF
TRBJ2-2	TRBV7-8	ASLRGNTGELF
TRBJ1-2	TRBV6-2/TRBV6-3	ASSYIQGNYGYT
TRBJ2-1	TRBV20-1	CARGSVGRSYNEQF
TRBJ1-1	TRBV7-2	ASRYSLTNTEAF
TRBJ1-2	TRBV27	ASSLRSPNYGYT
TRBJ2-6	TRBV4-2	ASSQDVDNSGANVLT
TRBJ2-2	TRBV5-6	ASSFEGTGELF
TRBJ1-2	TRBV20-1	SASSGGSYGYT
TRBJ2-7	TRBV27	ASSFGRTYEQY
TRBJ1-1	TRBV20-1	SARVIILNTEAF
TRBJ2-1	TRBV2	ASSVGRNEQF
TRBJ2-5	TRBV25-1	ASSAMRSPGETQY
TRBJ2-2	TRBV6-5	ASSYSRTNANTGELF
TRBJ2-1	TRBV7-9	ASRDRHNEQF
TRBJ2-4	TRBV20-1	SATGKGKNIQY
TRBJ2-7	TRBV5-1	ASSSTSPYPYEQY
TRBJ1-2	TRBV7-9	ASSSRDREHT
TRBJ2-5	TRBV4-2	ASSQGGLAATVGETQY
TRBJ1-2	TRBV30	AWNGIFYGYT
TRBJ2-5	TRBV5-6	ASSRRGTGGETQY
TRBJ2-1	TRBV10-1	ASSEGRVPYNEQF
TRBJ1-2	TRBV7-2	ASSPLWNSYGYT
TRBJ2-1	TRBV12-3/TRBV12-4	ASRRELAGTGNEQF
TRBJ2-7	TRBV28	ASKAGTEAYEQY